A selection of T cell receptor beta chains follows, all from one sample in a study of blood T cell repertoires in COVID-19. This table comes from immunoSEQ multiplex PCR, and its TCRdb copy is limited to in-frame clones, with some not included. The data hold approximately 160,000 clones, with around 80% observed a single time. Sequenced material: peripheral blood. These receptors originate from a man aged 60 to 69 with acute or convalescent COVID-19. CDR3s include the opening cysteine and the closing phenylalanine or tryptophan. D genes are given only for firm matches. Clone size, where shown, is once, few, many, or a class for clones that have expanded.

d_call j_call clone_size v_call cdr3_aa cdr3_nt
- TRBJ2-7 - TRBV10-1 CASSEGQSPSYEQYF TGCGCCAGCAGTGAAGGACAGTCCCCATCCTACGAGCAGTACTTC
TRBD2 TRBJ2-1 few TRBV6-2/TRBV6-3 CASTPTGLAMYNEQFF TGTGCCAGCACCCCTACAGGACTAGCGATGTACAATGAGCAGTTCTTC
- TRBJ2-3 - TRBV18 CASSPRQTDTQYF TGTGCCAGCTCACCTCGACAGACAGATACGCAGTATTTT
TRBD1 TRBJ1-2 few TRBV30 CAWRGQATTSYGYTF TGTGCCTGGAGAGGACAGGCCACGACATCCTATGGCTACACCTTC
TRBD1 TRBJ1-1 - TRBV12-3/TRBV12-4 CASRGTGGTEAFF TGTGCCAGCAGGGGGACAGGGGGCACTGAAGCTTTCTTT
TRBD2 TRBJ2-7 once TRBV30 CASASGGSSYEQYF TGTGCCTCGGCCTCGGGGGGGAGCTCCTACGAGCAGTACTTC
- TRBJ1-5 - TRBV6-1 CASNDPADRRFDQPQHF TGTGCCAGCAATGACCCCGCTGACAGGAGGTTTGATCAGCCCCAGCATTTT
- TRBJ1-1 few TRBV29-1 CSGRRGRTNTEAFF TGCAGCGGGAGGCGAGGCAGGACGAACACTGAAGCTTTCTTT
TRBD1 TRBJ2-6 few TRBV2 CASRTGTGANVLTF TGTGCCAGCAGGACAGGGACTGGGGCCAACGTCCTGACTTTC
- TRBJ1-1 once TRBV19 CASSTTDSSATEAFF TGTGCCAGTAGTACGACCGATTCAAGCGCCACTGAAGCTTTCTTT
TRBD1 TRBJ1-1 once TRBV10-3 CASTGQGAPSTEAFF TGTGCCTCTACCGGACAGGGGGCGCCGAGCACTGAAGCTTTCTTT
TRBD1 TRBJ2-1 - TRBV7-2 CASSLGTGSYNEQFF TGTGCCAGCAGCTTAGGGACAGGCTCCTACAATGAGCAGTTCTTC
- TRBJ1-2 - TRBV29-1 CSVEGAYGYTF TGCAGCGTGGAGGGTGCCTATGGCTACACCTTC
TRBD2 TRBJ2-1 - TRBV5-1 CASSLLAGGVNEQFF TGCGCCAGCAGCTTACTAGCGGGGGGCGTTAATGAGCAGTTCTTC
TRBD1 TRBJ1-3 - TRBV19 CASSVQGSSSGNTIYF TGTGCCAGTAGTGTACAGGGGTCTAGCTCTGGAAACACCATATATTTT
- TRBJ2-7 - TRBV5-6 CASSLTGTAAYEQYF TGTGCCAGCAGCTTGACCGGGACTGCTGCCTACGAGCAGTACTTC
- TRBJ1-2 - TRBV3-1/TRBV3-2 CASSQAGVINYGYTF TGTGCCAGCAGCCAAGCCGGGGTGATTAACTATGGCTACACCTTC
TRBD1 TRBJ2-7 - TRBV30 CAWSRDSSYEQYF TGTGCCTGGAGTCGGGACAGCTCCTACGAGCAGTATTTC
- TRBJ1-1 - TRBV6-1 CASSERAEIAGTEAFF TGTGCCAGCAGTGAAAGGGCAGAGATAGCGGGAACTGAAGCTTTCTTT
- TRBJ1-2 - TRBV5-6 CASSLGGTTNYGYTF TGTGCCAGCAGCTTGGGTGGGACTACTAACTATGGCTACACCTTC
- TRBJ2-7 - TRBV7-9 CASSSARSGLYEQYF TGTGCCAGCAGCTCTGCCAGGAGCGGCCTCTACGAGCAGTACTTC
TRBD1 TRBJ1-2 - TRBV30 CAWRLTGREYGYTF TGTGCCTGGAGGCTGACAGGGAGAGAGTATGGCTACACCTTC
- TRBJ2-1 - TRBV27 CASSLASGGGEQFF TGTGCCAGCAGTTTAGCCTCGGGGGGCGGTGAGCAGTTCTTC
- TRBJ1-2 - TRBV7-9 CASSSRGDYGYTF TGTGCCAGCAGTTCCCGGGGGGACTATGGCTACACCTTC
- TRBJ2-7 once TRBV6-5 CASSYGAVSSYEQYF TGTGCCAGCAGCTATGGGGCGGTGAGCTCCTACGAGCAGTACTTC
- TRBJ1-2 - TRBV11-2 CASSLDTGPNGYTF TGTGCCAGCAGCTTAGATACAGGGCCGAATGGCTACACCTTC
TRBD2 TRBJ2-3 - TRBV4-1 CASSQDPRIAGGAPTDTQYF TGCGCCAGCAGCCAAGACCCTCGCATAGCGGGGGGCGCCCCCACAGATACGCAGTATTTT
TRBD1 TRBJ1-6 once TRBV2 CASSHDRVENSPLHF TGTGCCAGCAGCCACGACAGGGTTGAGAATTCACCCCTCCACTTT
TRBD2 TRBJ2-5 - TRBV18 CASSPGREETQYF TGTGCCAGCTCACCAGGGAGGGAAGAGACCCAGTACTTC
- TRBJ1-1 - TRBV5-1 CASSERQEIHTEAFF TGCGCCAGCAGCGAACGACAGGAGATACACACTGAAGCTTTCTTT
TRBD1 TRBJ2-2 - TRBV7-2 CASSPYRGLGGELFF TGTGCCAGCAGCCCATACAGGGGATTGGGCGGGGAGCTGTTTTTT
TRBD1 TRBJ1-1 - TRBV6-2/TRBV6-3 CASSYSTGQNMNTEAFF TGTGCCAGCAGTTATTCGACAGGGCAGAACATGAACACTGAAGCTTTCTTT
TRBD2 TRBJ2-5 few TRBV7-3 CASSQDPSGGAHETQYF TGTGCCAGCAGCCAGGACCCTAGCGGGGGGGCCCATGAGACCCAGTACTTC
TRBD2 TRBJ2-7 - TRBV29-1 CSVEDTGRVDEQYF TGCAGCGTTGAAGATACGGGGAGGGTGGACGAGCAGTACTTC
- TRBJ2-7 - TRBV29-1 CSVTDSYEQYF TGCAGCGTAACAGACAGCTACGAGCAGTACTTC
- TRBJ1-4 once TRBV5-5 CASSLEGGTNEKLFF TGTGCCAGCAGCTTAGAGGGAGGCACTAATGAAAAACTGTTTTTT
- TRBJ1-3 - TRBV7-9 CASRSTVSGNTIYF TGTGCCAGCAGGTCGACAGTCTCTGGAAACACCATATATTTT
TRBD1 TRBJ1-2 few TRBV4-2 CASSQVGPGQISYGYTF TGTGCCAGCAGCCAGGTCGGCCCGGGACAGATCTCCTATGGCTACACCTTC
TRBD1 TRBJ1-1 - TRBV18 CASSPDRGPSTEAFF TGTGCCAGCTCACCAGACAGGGGGCCAAGCACTGAAGCTTTCTTT
TRBD1 TRBJ2-7 few TRBV5-6 CASSPQGIKKGEQYF TGTGCCAGCAGCCCACAGGGGATCAAAAAAGGCGAGCAGTACTTC
TRBD1 TRBJ2-7 - TRBV5-6 CASSSRDRVYEQYF TGTGCCAGCAGCTCGCGGGACAGGGTCTACGAGCAGTACTTC
TRBD2 TRBJ2-7 few TRBV6-5 CASSSLGASGGREQYF TGTGCCAGCAGTTCCCTCGGGGCTAGCGGGGGGCGCGAGCAGTACTTC
- TRBJ1-4 - TRBV5-5 CASSLLQQTNEKLFF TGTGCCAGCAGCTTGTTACAACAAACTAATGAAAAACTGTTTTTT
- TRBJ2-7 - TRBV5-4 CASSGFDGIRVVDEQYF TGTGCCAGCAGCGGCTTTGACGGGATCCGCGTCGTCGACGAGCAGTACTTC
- TRBJ2-1 - TRBV4-1 CASSQGLYNEQFF TGCGCCAGCAGCCAGGGGCTTTACAATGAGCAGTTCTTC
TRBD1 TRBJ2-7 - TRBV7-2 CASSLSGQGYYEQYF TGTGCCAGCAGCTTATCCGGACAGGGATACTACGAGCAGTACTTC
TRBD1 TRBJ1-5 - TRBV13 CASSLGTGGNQPQHF TGTGCCAGCAGCTTAGGGACAGGGGGCAATCAGCCCCAGCATTTT
TRBD1 TRBJ1-4 - TRBV27 CASSPYGQGRRSNEKLFF TGTGCCAGCAGTCCTTACGGACAGGGAAGGCGGTCTAATGAAAAACTGTTTTTT
- TRBJ2-1 - TRBV24-1 CATSDRVSSGQFF TGTGCCACCAGTGACCGCGTGAGTAGCGGGCAGTTCTTC
TRBD2 TRBJ2-2 - TRBV10-2 CASSETAGVLFF TGCGCCAGCAGTGAGACAGCGGGGGTGCTGTTTTTT
- TRBJ2-1 - TRBV2 CASSERPSSYNEQFF TGTGCCAGCAGTGAACGGCCTAGCTCCTACAATGAGCAGTTCTTC